This paragraph covers one TCR beta chain sequence. The entry originates in a study of patients and donors after allogeneic stem cell transplantation. From germline, CDR1 is GTSNPN and CDR2 SVGIG (reference sequence). V was pared by 2 bases and J by 1 base, with 3 bases between. The length of the CDR3 is 12 residues. TCRdb re-derived calls from the RT-PCR reads in MiXCR, one entry per CDR3 protein. Counted here are 800,000 to 1,000,000 distinct CDR3 sequences, 15% to 20% occurring once; the ten biggest clones make up about 6%. Sequences were obtained from blood, either unsorted or a sorted T cell fraction (not recorded which). The chain links TRBV30 to TRBJ1-5; D unresolved. The receptor was derived from a human donor who was either an allogeneic HSCT recipient or a stem cell or donor lymphocyte infusion donor (not recorded which). It is not recorded whose cells these are; they may come from a transplant donor. The CDR3 here is CAWSLSNQPQHF. The CDR3 nucleotides are TGTGCCTGGAGTTTAAGCAATCAGCCCCAGCATTTT.